The T cell receptor (beta chain) described here comes from a study of PD-1 blockade in classical Hodgkin lymphoma. This CDR3 comprises 13 residues. V lost 3 bases to trimming and J lost 6 bases; unmatched junction nucleotides: 1. Germline CDR1 and CDR2: SGHDN and FVKESK. Study outcomes and limitations: Those achieving complete response showed baseline diversity like newly diagnosed patients. CD4+ TCR diversity rose significantly by C4D1, and CD8+ TCR diversity did not.

The time point: cycle 4 day 1 (C4D1), after more than five weeks of nivolumab. After autologous stem cell transplantation all patients relapsed, and prior brentuximab vedotin exposure differed between cohorts. In the case of this clone: As yet, its antigen is unknown.

Here immunoSEQ multiplex PCR was the method, and the copy in TCRdb shows in-frame clones only, minus some. This table has 110,000 or so clones, approximately 89% appearing once. The gene calls are TRBV14 and TRBJ1-2, with 10 bases lining up with TRBD1. The material was peripheral blood mononuclear cells (PBMCs), obtained before the fourth cycle of nivolumab. The sequence was collected from a human donor with classical Hodgkin lymphoma. The CDR3 loop reads CASSQTGGHGYTF. Here the CDR3 DNA reads TGTGCCAGCAGCCAGACAGGGGGCCATGGCTACACCTTC.